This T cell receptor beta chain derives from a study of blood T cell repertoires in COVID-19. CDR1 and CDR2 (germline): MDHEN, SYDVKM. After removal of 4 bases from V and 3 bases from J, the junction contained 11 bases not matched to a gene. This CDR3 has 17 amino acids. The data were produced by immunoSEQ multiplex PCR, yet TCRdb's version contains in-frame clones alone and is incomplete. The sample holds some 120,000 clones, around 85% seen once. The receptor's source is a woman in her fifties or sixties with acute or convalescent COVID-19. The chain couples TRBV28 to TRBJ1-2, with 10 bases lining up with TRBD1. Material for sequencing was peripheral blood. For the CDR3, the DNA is TGTGCCAGCAGTTCACAGGGTCCCGGGACAGGGGACTATGGCTACACCTTC. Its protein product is CASSSQGPGTGDYGYTF.